This T cell receptor (beta chain) appears in the sequencing data of a study of blood T cell repertoires in COVID-19. Study as a whole: Samples representing acute and convalescent COVID-19 were sourced from the United States, Italy and Spain.

Authors' methods: Amplifying reference gene primers gave estimates of nucleated cell counts. Sequencing was performed with immunoSEQ multiplex PCR; in TCRdb, only in-frame clones are kept and a portion is missing. The V and J calls and the clone size are those of that table, but D and trimming were determined from the DNA. The sample lists just over 90,000 clones, 70% to 80% seen once, with 16% in the top ten. Sequencing was carried out using peripheral blood. The receptor comes from a human donor in a cohort sampled during active COVID-19.

Here the CDR3 reads CATSTGANSGANVLTF. CDR3 sequence (DNA): TGCGCCACTTCGACAGGGGCTAACTCTGGGGCCAACGTCCTGACTTTC. The rearrangement uses TRBV5-1 and TRBJ2-6; TRBD1 agrees at 8 bases. This CDR3 comprises 16 residues. CDR1 is SGHRS and CDR2 is YFSETQ in the germline V gene. J lost 0 bases, V lost 9 bases, and 8 bases had no gene match.